The table lists the clone carrying this TCR beta chain with many counts. These data belong to a study of regulatory T cells in long-lasting Graves disease. The overall study: Graves' patients, newly diagnosed, had taken antithyroid drugs under 3 months.

Construction of TCR beta libraries relied on iRepertoire HTBI primers and on Arm-PCR targeting CDR3 regions. TCRdb reanalysed the multiplex PCR reads using MiXCR and keeps one entry per CDR3 protein. The sample records 400,000 to 500,000 distinct CDR3 sequences, about 14% being singletons. The germline CDR1 and CDR2 sequences are MNHEY and SMNVEV (reference sequence). V was clipped by 3 bases and J by 4 bases, with 19 bases between them. The CDR3 covers 17 residues. As for time point: newly diagnosed GD, antithyroid drugs for less than 3 months. PBMC-extracted RNA yielded the TCR library. The data were also submitted as part of a second study, on T cells in Graves' hyperthyroidism and ophthalmopathy. That publication notes: Clinical symptoms, serum thyroxine, TRAb, thyroid ultrasound and orbital computed tomography established diagnosis. Carried out on the TCR CDR3, a first-round RT-PCR used the HTBI primer set. Researchers found most expanded thyroid clonotypes above 0.001 in blood as well.

The material was peripheral blood mononuclear cells (PBMCs), obtained at new diagnosis, from a patient treated with antithyroid drugs. The receptor's source is a woman aged 50 to 60 with Graves disease. The chain employs TRBV27 and TRBJ2-1, with a tentative D call TRBD1 (5 bases). In DNA, the CDR3 is TGTGCCAGCAGTTTTACGCAGGGTGCCGAAGTTTACAATGAGCAGTTCTTC. Translation gives CASSFTQGAEVYNEQFF.